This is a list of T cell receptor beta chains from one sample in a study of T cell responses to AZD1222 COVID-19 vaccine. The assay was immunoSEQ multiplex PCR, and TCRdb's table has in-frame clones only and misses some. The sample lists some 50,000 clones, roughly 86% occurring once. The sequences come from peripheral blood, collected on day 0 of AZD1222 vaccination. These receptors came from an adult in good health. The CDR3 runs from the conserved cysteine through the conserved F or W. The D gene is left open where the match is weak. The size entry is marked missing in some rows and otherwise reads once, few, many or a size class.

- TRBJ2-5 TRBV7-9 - TGTGCCAGCAGCTTAACTCTGAGAAGTACCCAGTACTTC CASSLTLRSTQYF
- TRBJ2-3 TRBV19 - TGTGCCAGTAGTTTCCGACCGTGGGCCAGCACAGATACGCAGTATTTT CASSFRPWASTDTQYF
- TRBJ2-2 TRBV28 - TGTGCCAGCAGTTTAGATACGGGGGCGAACACCGGGGAGCTGTTTTTT CASSLDTGANTGELFF
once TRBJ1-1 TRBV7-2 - TGTGCCAGCAGCTCGCGGCACAGTAACACTGAAGCTTTCTTT CASSSRHSNTEAFF
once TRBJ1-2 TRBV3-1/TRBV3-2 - TGTGCCAGCAGCCAAGATCTCGGGACCCAGGGAGGCTACACCTTC CASSQDLGTQGGYTF
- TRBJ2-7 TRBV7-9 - TGTGCCAGCAGTCCCCGGGGCTCTATGGGTTACGAGCAGTACTTC CASSPRGSMGYEQYF
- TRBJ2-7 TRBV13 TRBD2 TGTGCCAGCAGCTTAGGCCCCGGGACTAGCCGGGGCGAGCAGTACTTC CASSLGPGTSRGEQYF
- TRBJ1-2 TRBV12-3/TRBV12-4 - TGTGCCAGCAGGCAGGACGAAAACTATGGCTACACCTTC CASRQDENYGYTF
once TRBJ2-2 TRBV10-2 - TGCGCCAGCAGTGCGTCAGGAGGGGAGCTGTTTTTT CASSASGGELFF
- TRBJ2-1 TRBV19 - TGTGCCAGTTTCCCCCTGGCGGGGAGCTCCTACAATGAGCAGTTCTTC CASFPLAGSSYNEQFF
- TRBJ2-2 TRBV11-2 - TGTGCCAGCAGCTTAAGGGGTAACACCGGGGAGCTGTTTTTT CASSLRGNTGELFF
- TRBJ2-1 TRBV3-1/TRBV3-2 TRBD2 TGTGCCAGCAGCCAAAGTTTTAGCGGGGATGAGCAGTTCTTC CASSQSFSGDEQFF
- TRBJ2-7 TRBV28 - TGTGCCAGCAGTCAAGGGGGTTACGAGCAGTACTTC CASSQGGYEQYF
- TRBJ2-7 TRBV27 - TGTGCCAGCAGGGCCCAGGCGGCATGGGAAGAGCAGTACTTC CASRAQAAWEEQYF
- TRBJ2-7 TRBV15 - TGTGCCACCAGCAGAGATCAGAGGGACGAGCAGTACTTC CATSRDQRDEQYF
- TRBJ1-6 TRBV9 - TGTGCCAGCAGCCCACAGGTGGATTCACCCCTCCACTTT CASSPQVDSPLHF
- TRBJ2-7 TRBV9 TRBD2 TGTGCCAGCAGCGTAGGGACTAGGGCGATCCACGAGCAGTACTTC CASSVGTRAIHEQYF
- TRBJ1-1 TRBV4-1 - TGCGCCAGCAGCCAAACTCAGAGGGGGAACAGGTTCTACAACACTGAAGCTTTCTTT CASSQTQRGNRFYNTEAFF
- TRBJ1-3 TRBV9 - TGTGCCAGCAGCTACAGATACTCTGGAAACACCATATATTTT CASSYRYSGNTIYF
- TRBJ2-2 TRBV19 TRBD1 TGTGCCAGTAGTATTAAAAGGGACAGGGGCCCCGGGGAGCTGTTTTTT CASSIKRDRGPGELFF
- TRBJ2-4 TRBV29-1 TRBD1 TGCAGCGTTGAAGAGCAGAACCGGGACAGGGGTTTTCGGTACTTC CSVEEQNRDRGFRYF
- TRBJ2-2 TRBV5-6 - TGTGCCAGCAGCTTGGGAGACAGATACACCGGGGAGCTGTTTTTT CASSLGDRYTGELFF
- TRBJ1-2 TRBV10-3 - TGTGCCATCAGTGTGTACGAGGCCAACTATGGCTACACCTTC CAISVYEANYGYTF
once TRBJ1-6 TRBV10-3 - TGTGCCATCAGTAGGGCTTTAAATTCACCCCTCCACTTT CAISRALNSPLHF
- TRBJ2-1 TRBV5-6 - TGTGCCAGCAGCTTGGGATTAGCGGAGGGGAGCTCCTACAATGAGCAGTTCTTC CASSLGLAEGSSYNEQFF
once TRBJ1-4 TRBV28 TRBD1 TGTGCCAGCAGTGGGGGACAGGGACATGAAAAACTGTTTTTT CASSGGQGHEKLFF
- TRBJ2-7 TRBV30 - TGTGCCTGGAGTGGGGGAAGGGCCTACGAGCAGTACTTC CAWSGGRAYEQYF
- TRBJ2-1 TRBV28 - TGTGCCATCGCACCGACTAGTAAAGAGCAGTTCTTC CAIAPTSKEQFF
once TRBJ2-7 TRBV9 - TGTGCCAGCAGCGTAGGGCCTAAAACCTACGAGCAGTACTTC CASSVGPKTYEQYF
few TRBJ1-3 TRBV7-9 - TGTGCCAGCAGCCCCAATATTGGGGTAGGTGGAAACACCATATATTTT CASSPNIGVGGNTIYF
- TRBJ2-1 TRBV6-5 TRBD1 TGTGCCAGCAGACAGACAGGGATCCCTAGTAATGAGCAGTTCTTC CASRQTGIPSNEQFF
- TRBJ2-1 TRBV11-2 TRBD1 TGTGCCAGCAGCTTGGGACAGAACAATGAGCAGTTCTTC CASSLGQNNEQFF
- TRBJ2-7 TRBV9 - TGTGCCAGCAGCGTTACCCCGGGACCCTACGAGCAGTACTTC CASSVTPGPYEQYF
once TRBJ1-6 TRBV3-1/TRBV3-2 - TGTGCCAGCAGCCAAGTCGTTGGCCAGAATTCACCCCTCCACTTT CASSQVVGQNSPLHF
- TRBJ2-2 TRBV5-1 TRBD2 TGCGCCAGCAGCAGAGGGACTAGCGGCAACACCGGGGAGCTGTTTTTT CASSRGTSGNTGELFF
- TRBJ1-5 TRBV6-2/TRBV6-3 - TGTGCCAGCAGTTATGAGATGAATCAGCCCCAGCATTTT CASSYEMNQPQHF
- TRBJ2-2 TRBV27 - TGTGCCAGCAGTTTAACTGGACCAGACACCGGGGAGCTGTTTTTT CASSLTGPDTGELFF
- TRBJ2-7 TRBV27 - TGTGCCAGCAGTTTCCAACTCGGGCCCATATACGAGCAGTACTTC CASSFQLGPIYEQYF
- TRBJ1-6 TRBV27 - TGTGCCAGCAGTGGAAATAATTCACCCCTCCACTTT CASSGNNSPLHF
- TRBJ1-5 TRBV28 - TGTGCCAGCAGGCGCCAGGGAGGGCAGCCCCAGCATTTT CASRRQGGQPQHF
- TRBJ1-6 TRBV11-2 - TGTGCCAGCAGCCTCTCATCGCGCGATTCACCCCTCCACTTT CASSLSSRDSPLHF